This TCR beta chain appears in the sequencing data of a study of T cells of healthy individuals. TCRdb re-derived calls from the 5' RACE reads in MiXCR, one entry per CDR3 protein. The repertoire holds 63,000 or so distinct CDR3 sequences, with roughly 15% as singletons. CDR3 length equals 15 residues. Losses at the gene ends were 6 bases for V and 7 bases for J; bases not matched to a gene: 11. The V and J genes are TRBV12-3 or TRBV12-4 and TRBJ1-5, with 8 positions matching TRBD1. The sequence was collected from a human donor in good health. DNA of the CDR3: TGTGCCAGCAGCCGCGACAGGGGAGGTTGGCAGCCCCAGCATTTT. This encodes CASSRDRGGWQPQHF.